This T cell receptor (beta chain) was sequenced during a study of T cell changes during pregnancy in multiple sclerosis. CDR3 length equals 14 residues. The V gene's germline CDR1 is MNHEY and CDR2 SVGAGI. Deletions cut 4 bases from V and 3 bases from J, with 10 bases between. Repertoires were generated with immunoSEQ multiplex PCR, while TCRdb's copy carries only in-frame clones and drops some. Among around 59,000 clones listed, 85% to 95% were seen once. The sequenced sample was peripheral blood, obtained in the first trimester of pregnancy. The chain employs TRBV6-5 and TRBJ2-1; D is uncertain. The TCR was taken from a female donor with multiple sclerosis, enrolled in a pregnancy study. The CDR3 is CASSSGPGYNEQFF. DNA for the CDR3: TGTGCCAGCAGTTCGGGTCCCGGCTACAATGAGCAGTTCTTC.